The 17 T cell receptor beta chains below come from one sample, sequenced in a study of blood T cell repertoires in COVID-19. Only in-frame clones appear in the TCRdb table, and some are missing; sequencing was by immunoSEQ multiplex PCR. This sample has 130,000 to 150,000 clones, with 88% found just once. The specimen was peripheral blood. The receptor set was obtained from a human donor in a cohort sampled during active COVID-19.

The rearrangement links TRBV28 to TRBJ1-2; 7 bases line up with TRBD1. V shed 7 bases, J shed 5 bases, and the junction held 10 bases outside the gene matches. CDR3 length: 14 amino acids. The germline CDR1 and CDR2 sequences are MDHEN and SYDVKM. The CDR3 region is CASNRAGGSYGYTF. The DNA for the CDR3 is TGTGCCAGCAACCGGGCAGGGGGATCATATGGCTACACCTTC.

The chain is built from TRBV27 and TRBJ2-7, with D tentatively TRBD1 (7 bases). CDR1 is MNHEY and CDR2 is SMNVEV in the germline V gene (reference sequence). V was pared by 3 bases and J by 4 bases, with 13 bases between. This CDR3 contains 14 residues. CDR3 region: CASSFAGQPYEQYF. The CDR3, as DNA: TGTGCCAGCAGTTTTGCGGGACAGCCATACGAGCAGTACTTC.

There are a few counts of this clone. V gene TRBV5-6 combines with J gene TRBJ1-5, with D perhaps matching TRBD1 (6 bases). Trimming removed 0 bases at V and 7 bases at J, with 14 bases between. This CDR3 contains 15 residues. Germline V CDR1 and CDR2: SGHDT, YYEEEE. The CDR3 sequence: CASSLEGRGVQPQHF. The CDR3 DNA reads as TGTGCCAGCAGCTTGGAAGGCAGGGGAGTCCAGCCCCAGCATTTT.

J is TRBJ1-1 and V is TRBV6-2 or TRBV6-3; D is undetermined. Trimming pared 7 bases from V and 4 bases from J, leaving 13 bases between. This CDR3 contains 13 residues. Germline V gives CDR1 MNHEY, CDR2 SVGEGT. The CDR3 DNA is TGTGCCAGCACCCCACCAGTAATCACTGAAGCTTTCTTT. It yields the protein CASTPPVITEAFF.

The chain carries TRBV28 and TRBJ2-1; D not resolved. The germline V gene has CDR1 MDHEN and CDR2 SYDVKM. The V and J ends lost 3 bases and 5 bases respectively, with 11 bases between them. The CDR3 length is 14 residues. The CDR3 region is CASSFFGEHNEQFF. In nucleotides, the CDR3 is TGTGCCAGCAGTTTTTTCGGAGAACACAATGAGCAGTTCTTC.

This chain uses TRBV6-6 with TRBJ2-3; 7 positions match TRBD1. CDR3 length equals 14 residues. V was pared by 6 bases and J by 4 bases, with 7 bases of the junction left unmatched. The germline CDR1 and CDR2 sequences are MNHNY and SVGAGI (reference sequence). CDR3 region: CASRLQGQADTQYF. The CDR3 bases are TGTGCCAGCAGATTACAGGGGCAGGCAGATACGCAGTATTTT.

The gene calls are TRBV14 and TRBJ2-5; unclear D gene. The CDR3 runs to 11 residues. Trimming took 3 bases from V and 3 from J, leaving 2 bases between them. The germline V gene has CDR1 SGHDN and CDR2 FVKESK. CDR3 loop: CASSHKETQYF. CDR3 nucleotides: TGTGCCAGCAGCCACAAAGAGACCCAGTACTTC.

V gene TRBV9 combines with J gene TRBJ2-7; 10 positions agree with TRBD1. This CDR3 is 16 amino acids long. The germline gives CDR1 SGDLS, CDR2 YYNGEE. J gave up 5 bases and V 7 bases, and 15 bases lay outside the gene matches. The CDR3 here is CASGTGGTGALDEQYF. The CDR3 coding sequence is TGTGCCAGCGGCACGGGGGGGACAGGGGCCCTTGACGAGCAGTACTTC.

The chain has TRBV18 and TRBJ1-1, with D uncertain. V was pared by 2 bases and J by 10 bases, with 8 bases between. This CDR3 is 11 amino acids long. The germline V gene encodes CDR1 KGHSH and CDR2 LQKENI. The CDR3 bases are TGTGCCAGCTCACCAGTTGTTCGAGCTTTCTTT. Amino acids: CASSPVVRAFF.

The chain has TRBV2 and TRBJ1-2; TRBD1 aligns across 10 bases. V shed 4 bases and J 8 bases; nucleotides not matched to a gene: 7. Germline V gene sequence: CDR1 SNHLY, CDR2 FYNNEI. The CDR3 spans 14 residues. The CDR3 DNA reads TGTGCCAGCAGTGTAGGGACAGGGGCATACGGCTACACCTTC. Translating gives CASSVGTGAYGYTF.

This clone was counted a few times. The chain joins TRBV6-5 to TRBJ2-7, with TRBD1 matching 8 bases. The V and J ends lost 5 bases and 2 bases, in that order; junction bases with no gene match: 2. CDR3 length equals 13 residues. Germline values: CDR1 MNHEY, CDR2 SVGAGI. CDR3 sequence: CASSRQGPYEQYF. In DNA form, the CDR3 reads TGTGCCAGCAGTAGACAGGGGCCCTACGAGCAGTACTTC.

The gene calls are TRBV6-2 or TRBV6-3 and TRBJ2-5; TRBD1 aligns across 10 bases. V was pared by 6 bases and J by 4 bases, with 20 bases of the junction left unmatched. In germline, CDR1 is MNHEY, CDR2 SVGEGT. This CDR3 contains 19 residues. The CDR3 loop reads CASSNSRPGGQGQGETQYF. The CDR3, as DNA: TGTGCCAGCAGCAACAGCCGCCCTGGGGGACAGGGGCAGGGAGAGACCCAGTACTTC.

V gene TRBV28 combines with J gene TRBJ2-4; 7 bases are shared with TRBD1. Germline V gene sequence: CDR1 MDHEN, CDR2 SYDVKM. V trimming: 5 bases; J trimming: 0 bases; junction bases outside the gene matches: 10. The CDR3 covers 17 residues. DNA of the CDR3: TGTGCCAGCAGTCCATTGGGACAGCCATTAGCCAAAAACATTCAGTACTTC. Translating it yields CASSPLGQPLAKNIQYF.

The V call is TRBV18, the J call TRBJ2-7, with D maybe TRBD1 (6 bases). V was shortened by 4 bases and J by 1 base, with 11 bases between the two germline ends. Germline V gene lookup returns CDR1 KGHSH and CDR2 LQKENI. The CDR3 runs 14 residues. In DNA form, the CDR3 reads TGTGCCAGCTCACAAGACAGGAATTCCTACGAGCAGTACTTC. It codes for CASSQDRNSYEQYF.

V gene TRBV18 combines with J gene TRBJ1-1; possible D gene TRBD1, 6 bases. Germline V gene lookup returns CDR1 KGHSH and CDR2 LQKENI. This CDR3 is built from 13 residues. Trimming took 5 bases from V and 5 from J, leaving 12 bases between them. CDR3 DNA: TGTGCCAGCTCATACACAGGGATGACTGAAGCTTTCTTT. This translates into CASSYTGMTEAFF.

This chain connects TRBV3-1 (or the pseudogene TRBV3-2) to TRBJ1-5, with D hard to call. There are 13 residues in the CDR3. V lost 11 bases to trimming and J lost 0 bases, with 11 bases between them. Germline V gives CDR1 LGHDT, CDR2 YNNKEL (reference sequence). The CDR3 spells CAVLQNSNQPQHF. In nucleotides, the CDR3 is TGTGCCGTCCTACAGAATAGCAATCAGCCCCAGCATTTT.

This clone was found a few times. This chain uses TRBV7-3 with TRBJ2-5; 8 bases are shared with TRBD2. From germline, CDR1 is SGHTA and CDR2 FQGTGA. V was clipped by 5 bases and J by 4 bases; unmatched bases: 6. The CDR3 totals 14 residues. Here the CDR3 reads CASSEAGAGETQYF. DNA for the CDR3: TGTGCCAGCAGCGAAGCGGGGGCGGGAGAGACCCAGTACTTC. Full variable domain (missing parts from reference TRBV7-3 and TRBJ2-5): GAGVSQTPSNKVTEKGKYVELRCDPISGHTALYWYRQSLGQGPEFLIYFQGTGAADDSGLPNDRFFAVRPEGSVSTLKIQRTERGDSAVYLCASSEAGAGETQYFGPGTRLLVL.